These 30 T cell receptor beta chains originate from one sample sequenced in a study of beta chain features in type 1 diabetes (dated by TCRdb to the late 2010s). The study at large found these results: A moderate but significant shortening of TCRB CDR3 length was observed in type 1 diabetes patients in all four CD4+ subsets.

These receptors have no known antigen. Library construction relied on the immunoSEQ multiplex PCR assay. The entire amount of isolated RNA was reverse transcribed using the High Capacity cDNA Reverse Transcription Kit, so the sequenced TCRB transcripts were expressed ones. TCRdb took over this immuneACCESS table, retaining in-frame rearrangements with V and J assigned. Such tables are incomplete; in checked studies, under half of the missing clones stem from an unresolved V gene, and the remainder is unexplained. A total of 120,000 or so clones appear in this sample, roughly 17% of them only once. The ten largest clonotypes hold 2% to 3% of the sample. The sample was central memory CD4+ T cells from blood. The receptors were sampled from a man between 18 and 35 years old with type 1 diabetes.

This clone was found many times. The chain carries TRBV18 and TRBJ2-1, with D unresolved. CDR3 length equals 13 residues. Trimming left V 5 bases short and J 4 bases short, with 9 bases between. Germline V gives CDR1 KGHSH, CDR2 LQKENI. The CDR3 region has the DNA TGTGCCAGCTCATCACTTGGGTACAATGAGCAGTTCTTC. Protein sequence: CASSSLGYNEQFF.

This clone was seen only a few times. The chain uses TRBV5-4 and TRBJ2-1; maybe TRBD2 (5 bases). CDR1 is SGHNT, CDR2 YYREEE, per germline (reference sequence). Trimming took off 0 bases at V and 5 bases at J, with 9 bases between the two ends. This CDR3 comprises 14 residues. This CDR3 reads CASSLDGINNEQFF. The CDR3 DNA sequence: TGTGCCAGCAGCTTGGACGGGATAAACAATGAGCAGTTCTTC.

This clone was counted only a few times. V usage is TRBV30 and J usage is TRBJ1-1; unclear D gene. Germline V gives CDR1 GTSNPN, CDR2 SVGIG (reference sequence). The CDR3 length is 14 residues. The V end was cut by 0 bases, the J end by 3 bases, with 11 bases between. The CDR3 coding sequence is TGTGCCTGGAGTGTACTTTCGGTGGACACTGAAGCTTTCTTT. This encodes CAWSVLSVDTEAFF.

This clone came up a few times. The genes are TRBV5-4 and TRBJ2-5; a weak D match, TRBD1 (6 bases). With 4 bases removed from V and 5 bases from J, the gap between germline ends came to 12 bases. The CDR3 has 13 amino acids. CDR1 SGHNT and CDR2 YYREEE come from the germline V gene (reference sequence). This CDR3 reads CASSPQGSETQYF. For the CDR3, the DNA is TGTGCCAGCAGCCCTCAGGGGTCCGAGACCCAGTACTTC.

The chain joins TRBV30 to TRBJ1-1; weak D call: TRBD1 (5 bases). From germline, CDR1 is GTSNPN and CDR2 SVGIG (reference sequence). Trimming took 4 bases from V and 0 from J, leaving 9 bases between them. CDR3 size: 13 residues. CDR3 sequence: CAWNGQMNTEAFF. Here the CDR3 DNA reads TGTGCCTGGAATGGACAAATGAACACTGAAGCTTTCTTT.

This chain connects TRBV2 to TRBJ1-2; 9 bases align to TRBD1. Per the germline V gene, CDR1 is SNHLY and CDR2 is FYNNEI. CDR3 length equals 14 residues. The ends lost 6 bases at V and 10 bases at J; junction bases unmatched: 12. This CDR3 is CASSLTWDRADYTF. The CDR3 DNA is TGTGCCAGCAGCCTCACATGGGACAGGGCTGACTACACCTTC.

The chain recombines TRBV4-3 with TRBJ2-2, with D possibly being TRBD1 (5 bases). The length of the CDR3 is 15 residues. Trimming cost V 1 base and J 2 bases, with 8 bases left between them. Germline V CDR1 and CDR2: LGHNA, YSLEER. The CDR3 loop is CASSQARGNTGELFF. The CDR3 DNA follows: TGCGCCAGCAGCCAAGCAAGGGGAAACACCGGGGAGCTGTTTTTT.

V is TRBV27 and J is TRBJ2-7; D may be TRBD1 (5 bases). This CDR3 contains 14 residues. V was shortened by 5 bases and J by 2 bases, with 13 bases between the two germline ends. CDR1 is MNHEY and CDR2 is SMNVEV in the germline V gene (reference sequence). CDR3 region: CASSPQGVTYEQYF. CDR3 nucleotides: TGTGCCAGCAGTCCCCAGGGTGTTACCTACGAGCAGTACTTC.

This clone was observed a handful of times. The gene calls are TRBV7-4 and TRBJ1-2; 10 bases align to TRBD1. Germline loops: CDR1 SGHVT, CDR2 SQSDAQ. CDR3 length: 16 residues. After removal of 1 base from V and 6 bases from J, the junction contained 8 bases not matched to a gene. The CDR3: CASSLVFRDRGNGYTF. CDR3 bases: TGTGCCAGCAGCTTAGTATTTAGGGACAGGGGAAATGGCTACACCTTC.

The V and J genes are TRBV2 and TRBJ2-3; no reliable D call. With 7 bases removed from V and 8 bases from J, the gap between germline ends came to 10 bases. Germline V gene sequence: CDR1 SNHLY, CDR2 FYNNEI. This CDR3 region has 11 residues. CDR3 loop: CASKWSGTQYF. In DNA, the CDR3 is TGTGCCAGCAAGTGGTCGGGTACGCAGTATTTT.

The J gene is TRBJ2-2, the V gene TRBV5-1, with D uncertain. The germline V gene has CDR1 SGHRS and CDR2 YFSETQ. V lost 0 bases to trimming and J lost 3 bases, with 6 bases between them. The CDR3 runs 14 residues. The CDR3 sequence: CASSLGGDTGELFF. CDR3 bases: TGCGCCAGCAGCTTGGGCGGAGACACCGGGGAGCTGTTTTTT.

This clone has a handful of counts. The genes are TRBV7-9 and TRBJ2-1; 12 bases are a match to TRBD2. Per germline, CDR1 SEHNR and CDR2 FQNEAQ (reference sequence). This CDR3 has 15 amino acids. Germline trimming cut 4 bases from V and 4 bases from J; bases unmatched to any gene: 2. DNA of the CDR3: TGTGCCAGCAGCTATACTAGCGGGGGGTACAATGAGCAGTTCTTC. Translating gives CASSYTSGGYNEQFF.

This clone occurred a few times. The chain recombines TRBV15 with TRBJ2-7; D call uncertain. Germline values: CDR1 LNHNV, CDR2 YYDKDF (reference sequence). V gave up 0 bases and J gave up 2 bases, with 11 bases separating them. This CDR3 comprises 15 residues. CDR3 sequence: CATSREQHGPYEQYF. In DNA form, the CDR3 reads TGTGCCACCAGCAGAGAGCAGCACGGACCCTACGAGCAGTACTTC. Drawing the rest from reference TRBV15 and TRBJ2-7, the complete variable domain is DAMVIQNPRYQVTQFGKPVTLSCSQTLNHNVMYWYQQKSSQAPKLLFHYYDKDFNNEADTPDNFQSRRPNTSFCFLDIRSPGLGDTAMYLCATSREQHGPYEQYFGPGTRLTVT.

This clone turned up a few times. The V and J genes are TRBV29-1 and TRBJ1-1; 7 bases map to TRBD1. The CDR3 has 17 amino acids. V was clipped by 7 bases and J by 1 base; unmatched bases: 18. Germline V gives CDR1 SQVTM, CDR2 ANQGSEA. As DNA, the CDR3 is TGCAGCGCTAGGGGAGGGCAGGGGGATTGGTGGAACACTGAAGCTTTCTTT. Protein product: CSARGGQGDWWNTEAFF.

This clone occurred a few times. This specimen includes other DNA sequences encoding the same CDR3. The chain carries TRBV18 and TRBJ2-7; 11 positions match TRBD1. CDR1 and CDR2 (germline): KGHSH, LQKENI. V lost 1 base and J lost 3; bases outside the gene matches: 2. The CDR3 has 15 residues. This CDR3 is CASSPRGTGGYEQYF. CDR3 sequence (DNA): TGTGCCAGCTCACCACGAGGGACAGGGGGCTACGAGCAGTACTTC. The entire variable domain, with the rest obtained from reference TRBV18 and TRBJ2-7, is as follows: NAGVMQNPRHLVRRRGQEARLRCSPMKGHSHVYWYRQLPEEGLKFMVYLQKENIIDESGMPKERFSAEFPKEGPSILRIQQVVRGDSAAYFCASSPRGTGGYEQYFGPGTRLTVT.

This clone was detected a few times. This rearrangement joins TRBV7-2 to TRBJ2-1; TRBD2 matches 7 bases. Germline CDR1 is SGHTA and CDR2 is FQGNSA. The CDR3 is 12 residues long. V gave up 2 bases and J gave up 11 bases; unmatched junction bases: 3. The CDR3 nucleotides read TGTGCCAGCAGCTTACTAGGGACTAAGCAGTTCTTC. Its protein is CASSLLGTKQFF. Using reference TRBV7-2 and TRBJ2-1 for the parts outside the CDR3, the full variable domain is GAGVSQSPSNKVTEKGKDVELRCDPISGHTALYWYRQSLGQGLEFLIYFQGNSAPDKSGLPSDRFSAERTGGSVSTLTIQRTQQEDSAVYLCASSLLGTKQFFGPGTRLTVL.

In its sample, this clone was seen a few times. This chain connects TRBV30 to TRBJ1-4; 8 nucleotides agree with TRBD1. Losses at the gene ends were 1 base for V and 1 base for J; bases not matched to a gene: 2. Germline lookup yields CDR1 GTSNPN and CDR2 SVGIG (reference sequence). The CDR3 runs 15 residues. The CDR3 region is CAWSDTGGTNEKLFF. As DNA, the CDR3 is TGTGCCTGGAGTGATACAGGGGGAACTAATGAAAAACTGTTTTTT.

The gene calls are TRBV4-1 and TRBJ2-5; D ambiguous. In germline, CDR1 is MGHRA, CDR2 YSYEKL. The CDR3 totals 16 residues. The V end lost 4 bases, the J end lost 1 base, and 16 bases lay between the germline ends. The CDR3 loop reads CASSPIGMGAQETQYF. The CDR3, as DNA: TGCGCCAGCAGCCCCATAGGAATGGGTGCCCAAGAGACCCAGTACTTC.

In DNA, the CDR3 is TGTGCCATCAGCGTGAACTCACAAGAGACCCAGTACTTC. This gives the protein CAISVNSQETQYF. The chain links TRBV10-3 to TRBJ2-5; D is unresolved. Germline V gene lookup returns CDR1 ENHRY and CDR2 SYGVKD. The CDR3 length is 13 residues. The V end was cut by 6 bases, the J end by 2 bases, with 10 bases between.

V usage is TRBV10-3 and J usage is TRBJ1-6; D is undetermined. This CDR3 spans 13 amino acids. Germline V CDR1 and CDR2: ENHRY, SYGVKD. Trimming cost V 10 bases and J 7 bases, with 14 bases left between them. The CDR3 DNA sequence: TGTGCCAGTCTCCGGGCCTTGAATTCACCCCTCCACTTT. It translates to CASLRALNSPLHF.

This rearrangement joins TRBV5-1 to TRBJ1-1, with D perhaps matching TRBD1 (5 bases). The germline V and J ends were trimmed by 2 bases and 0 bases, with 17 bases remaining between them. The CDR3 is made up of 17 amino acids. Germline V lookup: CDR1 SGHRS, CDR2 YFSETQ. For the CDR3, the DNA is TGCGCCAGCAGCTTCGTCCCGGGACGGGGAATGAACACTGAAGCTTTCTTT. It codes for CASSFVPGRGMNTEAFF.

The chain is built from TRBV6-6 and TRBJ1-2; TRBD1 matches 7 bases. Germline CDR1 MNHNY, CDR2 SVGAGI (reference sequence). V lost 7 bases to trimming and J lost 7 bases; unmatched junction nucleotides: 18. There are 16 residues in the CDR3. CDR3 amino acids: CASTHPVDRRAIGYTF. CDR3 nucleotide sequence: TGTGCCAGCACCCACCCCGTGGACAGGCGGGCTATTGGCTACACCTTC.

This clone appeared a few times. The CDR3 DNA reads TGTGCCTGGAGTAAGGACAGGGGCTATGGCTACACCTTC. This sequence encodes CAWSKDRGYGYTF. V usage is TRBV30 and J usage is TRBJ1-2; 9 bases line up with TRBD1. V trimming: 2 bases; J trimming: 4 bases; junction bases outside the gene matches: 2. Germline values: CDR1 GTSNPN, CDR2 SVGIG (reference sequence). This CDR3 spans 13 amino acids. The variable domain in full, with the rest retrieved from reference TRBV30 and TRBJ1-2, is SQTIHQWPATLVQPVGSPLSLECTVEGTSNPNLYWYRQAAGRGLQLLFYSVGIGQISSEVPQNLSASRPQDRQFILSSKKLLLSDSGFYLCAWSKDRGYGYTFGSGTRLTVV.

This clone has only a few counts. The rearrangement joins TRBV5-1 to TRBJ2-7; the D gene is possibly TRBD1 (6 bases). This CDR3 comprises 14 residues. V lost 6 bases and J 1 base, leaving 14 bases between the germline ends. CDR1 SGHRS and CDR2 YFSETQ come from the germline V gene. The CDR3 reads CASTLHRESYEQYF. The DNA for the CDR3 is TGCGCCAGCACGCTCCACAGGGAATCCTACGAGCAGTACTTC.

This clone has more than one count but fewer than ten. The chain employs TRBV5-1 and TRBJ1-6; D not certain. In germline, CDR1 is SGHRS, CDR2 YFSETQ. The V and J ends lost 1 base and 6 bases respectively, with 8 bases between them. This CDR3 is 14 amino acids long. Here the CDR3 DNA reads TGCGCCAGCAGCTTGAGACAAATTAATTCACCCCTCCACTTT. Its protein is CASSLRQINSPLHF.

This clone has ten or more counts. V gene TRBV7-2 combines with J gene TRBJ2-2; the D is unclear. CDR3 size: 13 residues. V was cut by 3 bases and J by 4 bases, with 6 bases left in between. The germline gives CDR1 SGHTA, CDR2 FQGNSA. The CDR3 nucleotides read TGTGCCAGCAGCTTCTATCTCACCGGGGAGCTGTTTTTT. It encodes CASSFYLTGELFF.

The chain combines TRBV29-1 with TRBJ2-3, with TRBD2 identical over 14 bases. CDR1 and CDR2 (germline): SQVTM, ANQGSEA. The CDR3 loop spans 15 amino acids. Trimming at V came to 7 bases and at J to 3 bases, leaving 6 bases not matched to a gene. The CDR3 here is CSGTGLAGVTDTQYF. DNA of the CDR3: TGCAGCGGAACGGGACTAGCGGGAGTAACAGATACGCAGTATTTT.

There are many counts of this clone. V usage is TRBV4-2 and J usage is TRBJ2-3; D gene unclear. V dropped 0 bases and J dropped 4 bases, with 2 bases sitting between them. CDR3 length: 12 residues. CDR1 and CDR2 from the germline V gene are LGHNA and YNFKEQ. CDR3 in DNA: TGTGCCAGCAGCCAAGAGGCAGATACGCAGTATTTT. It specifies CASSQEADTQYF.

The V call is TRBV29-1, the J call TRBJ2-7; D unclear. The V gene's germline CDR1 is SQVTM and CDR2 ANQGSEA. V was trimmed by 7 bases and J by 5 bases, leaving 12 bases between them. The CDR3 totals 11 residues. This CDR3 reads CSASDRDEQYF. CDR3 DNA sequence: TGCAGCGCCTCCGATAGGGACGAGCAGTACTTC.

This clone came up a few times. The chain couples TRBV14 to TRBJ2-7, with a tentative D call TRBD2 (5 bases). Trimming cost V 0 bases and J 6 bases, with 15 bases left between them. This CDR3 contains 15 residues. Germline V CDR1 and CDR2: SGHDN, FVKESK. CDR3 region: CASSQDTGSGGEQYF. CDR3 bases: TGTGCCAGCAGCCAAGATACGGGTTCAGGAGGCGAGCAGTACTTC.